This T cell receptor (beta chain) was identified in a study of blood T cells in healthy people across ages. The sample holds a few counts of this clonotype. The target antigen is unknown. Study-wide results and limits: PBMCs that were unsorted prevented a conclusive naive versus antigen-experienced comparison.

Alongside a J-beta primer mix, a sample-barcoded 5' primer served in a second PCR lasting roughly 7 to 11 cycles. TCRdb ran MiXCR on the 5' RACE reads and lists one entry per CDR3 protein. Here the sample spans approximately 780,000 distinct CDR3 sequences, roughly 26% being singletons. This CDR3 spans 11 amino acids. CDR1 and CDR2 (germline): SGHAT, FQNNGV. Between the trimmed V and J ends, which lost 10 bases and 1 base, there was a span of 7 bases. These data were also filed under a second study, of T cells of mothers and their children. That paper adds: A few healthy Caucasian mothers served as donors, and their six children did as well. Versus unrelated pairs, overlap was slightly higher in related mother-child pairs, without reaching significance.

This chain links TRBV11-2 with TRBJ1-1; D call uncertain. The source of this sequence is a boy under 18 in good health. Specimen: blood. The CDR3, as DNA: TGTGCCACCACACCGAACACTGAAGCTTTCTTT. Its protein is CATTPNTEAFF.